This TCR beta chain was documented in a study of T cell changes during pregnancy in multiple sclerosis. Repertoires were generated with immunoSEQ multiplex PCR, while TCRdb's copy carries only in-frame clones and drops some. Of 38,000 or so clones in the sample, 90% were seen once. Worth noting for this clone: The junction differs from germline at one of its ends, possibly a read error. The same CDR3 also results from other DNA sequences found in this sample.

Sample: CD4+ T cells from peripheral blood mononuclear cells, taken in the third trimester of pregnancy. This receptor was obtained from a female donor with multiple sclerosis, enrolled in a pregnancy study.

CDR3 region: CASRRTGAEAFF. The CDR3 region has the DNA TGTGCCAGCAGAAGGACAGGGGCTGAGGCTTTCTTT. The J gene is TRBJ1-1, the V gene TRBV6-5; TRBD1 agrees at 9 bases. Germline assignment: CDR1 MNHEY and CDR2 SVGAGI. The CDR3 runs to 12 residues.